Shown below are 26 T cell receptor beta chains from a single sample sequenced in a study of T cell responses to AZD1222 COVID-19 vaccine. Only in-frame clones appear in the TCRdb table, and some are missing; sequencing was by immunoSEQ multiplex PCR. The sample shows about 120,000 clones, roughly 84% of them seen only once. The sequences come from peripheral blood, collected on day 0 of AZD1222 vaccination. The receptors come from an adult in good health.

J is TRBJ2-7 and V is TRBV4-2; D gene uncertain. CDR1 and CDR2 (germline): LGHNA, YNFKEQ. Between the trimmed V and J ends, which lost 0 bases and 5 bases, there was a span of 14 bases. The CDR3 extends over 15 amino acids. CDR3 in DNA: TGTGCCAGCAGCCAAGATTTCGTCCCACTAAACGAGCAGTACTTC. Protein product: CASSQDFVPLNEQYF.

The chain combines TRBV6-5 with TRBJ1-5; TRBD1 is a possible D gene (6 bases). V was shortened by 7 bases and J by 6 bases, with 16 bases between the two germline ends. Germline V gene data show CDR1 as MNHEY and CDR2 as SVGAGI. The CDR3 covers 14 residues. The CDR3 region is CASNVVQGAQPQHF. The CDR3 nucleotides are TGTGCCAGCAACGTCGTACAGGGAGCTCAGCCCCAGCATTTT.

The J gene is TRBJ1-1, the V gene TRBV6-4; D ambiguous. V shed 3 bases and J shed 0 bases, with 5 bases lying between them. Germline loops: CDR1 MRHNA, CDR2 SNTAGT. This CDR3 spans 13 amino acids. CDR3 sequence reads: CASSEEVNTEAFF. CDR3 nucleotides: TGTGCCAGCAGTGAGGAGGTGAACACTGAAGCTTTCTTT.

This chain connects TRBV7-6 to TRBJ2-1, with TRBD2 matching 9 bases. CDR1 is SGHVS and CDR2 is FNYEAQ in the germline V gene. This CDR3 is built from 16 residues. Trimming cost V 2 bases and J 3 bases; bases outside gene matches: 5. CDR3 coding DNA: TGTGCCAGCAGCTTACGGCCAGCGGGGGGCTACAATGAGCAGTTCTTC. Protein sequence: CASSLRPAGGYNEQFF. The whole variable domain, remainder taken from reference TRBV7-6 and TRBJ2-1, is GAGVSQSPRYKVTKRGQDVALRCDPISGHVSLYWYRQALGQGPEFLTYFNYEAQQDKSGLPNDRFSAERPEGSISTLTIQRTEQRDSAMYRCASSLRPAGGYNEQFFGPGTRLTVL.

The V and J genes are TRBV5-1 and TRBJ2-7, with no clear D. Germline loops: CDR1 SGHRS, CDR2 YFSETQ. There are 12 residues in the CDR3. With 6 bases removed from V and 0 bases from J, the gap between germline ends came to 7 bases. CDR3 sequence (DNA): TGCGCCAGCACTGGAGACTCCTACGAGCAGTACTTC. This translates into CASTGDSYEQYF.

As regards this clone: Additional DNA sequences in this sample encode the identical CDR3. V usage is TRBV13 and J usage is TRBJ1-5; D gene ambiguous. V was shortened by 0 bases and J by 6 bases, with 3 bases between the two germline ends. Germline V gene data show CDR1 as PRHDT and CDR2 as FYEKMQ (reference sequence). CDR3 size: 12 residues. CDR3 sequence: CASSLGGQPQHF. The CDR3 nucleotides are TGTGCCAGCAGCTTAGGGGGTCAGCCCCAGCATTTT.

The genes are TRBV5-6 and TRBJ1-2; possible D gene TRBD1, 5 bases. The CDR3 contains 14 residues. V lost 1 base and J 8 bases, leaving 15 bases between the germline ends. CDR1 SGHDT and CDR2 YYEEEE come from the germline V gene. The CDR3, as DNA: TGTGCCAGCAGCTTGATACAGGCCCGTGGGGGCTACACCTTC. Amino acids: CASSLIQARGGYTF.

This clone was detected only a few times. The V and J genes are TRBV6-4 and TRBJ2-3; 8 bases are a match to TRBD1. The V and J ends lost 4 bases and 0 bases, in that order; junction bases with no gene match: 3. The CDR3 length is 15 residues. In germline, CDR1 is MRHNA, CDR2 SNTAGT. The chain's CDR3 is CASSGGQGSTDTQYF. The CDR3 DNA reads TGTGCCAGCAGTGGAGGACAGGGAAGCACAGATACGCAGTATTTT.

The chain carries TRBV18 and TRBJ1-2; D gene unclear. Trimming removed 0 bases at V and 2 bases at J, with 7 bases between. The CDR3 length is 14 residues. Germline CDR1 and CDR2: KGHSH and LQKENI. The CDR3 loop is CASSPPSQNYGYTF. The CDR3 DNA follows: TGTGCCAGCTCACCACCCTCACAGAACTATGGCTACACCTTC.

The V and J genes are TRBV6-5 and TRBJ2-6; TRBD2 is a possible D gene (5 bases). With 5 bases removed from V and 0 bases from J, the gap between germline ends came to 8 bases. This CDR3 region has 15 residues. Germline V gene lookup returns CDR1 MNHEY and CDR2 SVGAGI. CDR3 nucleotide sequence: TGTGCCAGCAGTAAGGAGGACTCTGGGGCCAACGTCCTGACTTTC. It specifies CASSKEDSGANVLTF.

With regard to this clone: The junction does not match germline at one end; this may be a read error. Within the sample, other DNA sequences also encode this same CDR3. The gene calls are TRBV29-1 and TRBJ1-1; unclear D gene. Germline lookup yields CDR1 SQVTM and CDR2 ANQGSEA. The length of the CDR3 is 14 residues. The CDR3 is CSVRHGGMNTEAFF. DNA for the CDR3: TGCAGCGTTCGACACGGAGGGATGAACACCGAAGCTTTCTTT.

V gene TRBV2 combines with J gene TRBJ1-4, with no clear D. There are 15 residues in the CDR3. Trimming cost V 6 bases and J 3 bases, with 14 bases left between them. Germline V CDR1 and CDR2: SNHLY, FYNNEI. Here the CDR3 reads CASRPEETANEKLFF. The DNA of the CDR3 is TGTGCCAGCAGACCCGAGGAAACGGCTAATGAAAAACTGTTTTTT. Looking up the rest from reference TRBV2 and TRBJ1-4 gives the full variable domain: EPEVTQTPSHQVTQMGQEVILRCVPISNHLYFYWYRQILGQKVEFLVSFYNNEISEKSEIFDDQFSVERPDGSNFTLKIRSTKLEDSAMYFCASRPEETANEKLFFGSGTQLSVL.

This sequence joins TRBV7-9 and TRBJ1-2, with D maybe TRBD1 (6 bases). With 5 bases removed from V and 2 bases from J, the gap between germline ends came to 15 bases. Germline V gene lookup returns CDR1 SEHNR and CDR2 FQNEAQ (reference sequence). CDR3 length equals 15 residues. This chain's CDR3 is CASSHQITGNYGYTF. In DNA, the CDR3 is TGTGCCAGCAGCCACCAAATAACAGGGAACTATGGCTACACCTTC. Full variable domain (remainder filled in from reference TRBV7-9 and TRBJ1-2): DTGVSQNPRHKITKRGQNVTFRCDPISEHNRLYWYRQTLGQGPEFLTYFQNEAQLEKSRLLSDRFSAERPKGSFSTLEIQRTEQGDSAMYLCASSHQITGNYGYTFGSGTRLTVV.

This sequence joins TRBV10-3 and TRBJ1-2; TRBD1 matches 9 bases. Germline CDR1 reads ENHRY; CDR2 reads SYGVKD. There are 13 residues in the CDR3. The trim removed 6 bases at V and 8 bases at J, leaving 7 bases unmatched. In DNA form, the CDR3 reads TGTGCCATCAGCGGGACAGGGTCGGGAGGCTACACCTTC. It codes for CAISGTGSGGYTF.

This clone has just one count. The genes are TRBV4-1 and TRBJ1-2; 10 bases are shared with TRBD1. CDR1 MGHRA and CDR2 YSYEKL come from the germline V gene. The trim removed 8 bases at V and 7 bases at J, leaving 4 bases unmatched. The CDR3 has 12 residues. The CDR3 DNA sequence: TGCGCCAGCGGGACAGGGGTCGGTGGCTACACCTTC. Its protein product is CASGTGVGGYTF.

The genes are TRBV18 and TRBJ2-7; no clear D. Trimming stripped 3 bases from V and 5 bases from J, with 11 bases between. CDR1 KGHSH and CDR2 LQKENI come from the germline V gene. This CDR3 comprises 13 residues. This chain's CDR3 is CASSPTRQDEQYF. In DNA form, the CDR3 reads TGTGCCAGCTCACCCACCCGGCAGGACGAGCAGTACTTC.

As concerns this clone: This CDR3 is missing its conserved last phenylalanine or tryptophan, likely due to a read error. The DNA is left out, because the CDR3 cannot be placed on it with certainty; the CDR3 is given as TCRdb lists it. The chain carries TRBV7-8 and TRBJ1-3. Germline CDR1 is SGHVS and CDR2 is FQNEAQ. The CDR3 length equals 11 residues, ends included. The CDR3 is CASSAGADYRG.

The chain couples TRBV7-2 to TRBJ2-5; 14 nucleotides align to TRBD2. V shed 5 bases and J 5 bases; nucleotides not matched to a gene: 7. Germline V gene lookup returns CDR1 SGHTA and CDR2 FQGNSA. The CDR3 is made up of 16 amino acids. In DNA form, the CDR3 reads TGTGCCAGCAGCCCGACTAGCGGGGGGGCACGGGAGACCCAGTACTTC. It codes for CASSPTSGGARETQYF.

V is TRBV6-5 and J is TRBJ1-2, with D hard to call. CDR1 and CDR2 (germline): MNHEY, SVGAGI. The CDR3 has 13 amino acids. V gave up 11 bases and J gave up 0 bases, with 13 bases separating them. CDR3 bases: TGTGCCGGCGCAGAGCCCGCTAACTATGGCTACACCTTC. Residues: CAGAEPANYGYTF.

This chain connects TRBV9 to TRBJ1-1; possibly TRBD1 for D (5 bases). Germline loops: CDR1 SGDLS, CDR2 YYNGEE. Trimming removed 0 bases at V and 7 bases at J, with 10 bases between. This CDR3 is built from 13 residues. The CDR3 sequence is CASSVGQRDEAFF. The DNA for the CDR3 is TGTGCCAGCAGCGTAGGACAGCGAGATGAAGCTTTCTTT.

The chain combines TRBV7-8 with TRBJ2-5, with TRBD1 matching over 7 bases. Germline V gene sequence: CDR1 SGHVS, CDR2 FQNEAQ. The V segment lost 5 bases and the J segment 4 bases; nucleotides outside the gene matches: 7. The CDR3 has 14 residues. The CDR3 reads CASSTDRASETQYF. For the CDR3, the DNA is TGTGCCAGCAGCACAGACAGGGCATCAGAGACCCAGTACTTC.

The CDR3: CASSQQLIGTRGPWGYTF. The CDR3 DNA follows: TGCGCCAGCAGCCAGCAGCTTATTGGGACAAGGGGCCCCTGGGGCTACACCTTC. This chain uses TRBV4-1 with TRBJ1-2, with D tentatively TRBD1 (6 bases). V lost 3 bases and J lost 8, with 28 bases in between. Germline CDR1 MGHRA, CDR2 YSYEKL. This CDR3 spans 18 amino acids.

The V and J genes are TRBV7-2 and TRBJ2-2, with a weak D call TRBD1 (6 bases). Germline assignment: CDR1 SGHTA and CDR2 FQGNSA. V lost 3 bases, J lost 5 bases, and 13 bases lay in between. CDR3 length equals 15 residues. The CDR3 region has the DNA TGTGCCAGCAGCTTGGACGGGACATTTACCGGGGAGCTGTTTTTT. This codes for CASSLDGTFTGELFF.

The V gene is TRBV27, the J gene TRBJ2-1, with 11 bases lining up with TRBD1. V shed 4 bases and J 5 bases; nucleotides not matched to a gene: 10. There are 17 residues in the CDR3. Looked up from germline, CDR1 is MNHEY and CDR2 is SMNVEV (reference sequence). CDR3 residues: CASSSLGQGALDNEQFF. CDR3 nucleotides: TGTGCCAGCAGTTCCCTAGGACAGGGGGCGCTGGACAATGAGCAGTTCTTC.

The CDR3 reads CASSLGTPNEQFF. DNA for the CDR3: TGTGCCAGTAGCCTTGGGACACCCAATGAGCAGTTCTTC. The gene calls are TRBV19 and TRBJ2-1; perhaps TRBD1 as D (6 bases). In germline, CDR1 is LNHDA, CDR2 SQIVND (reference sequence). The CDR3 covers 13 residues. V dropped 6 bases and J dropped 6 bases, with 12 bases sitting between them.

A remark on this clone: At one end, the junction sequence differs from germline, possibly due to a read error. The V and J genes are TRBV5-1 and TRBJ1-6, with unresolved D. The length of the CDR3 is 8 residues. CDR1 SGHRS and CDR2 YFSETQ come from the germline V gene. The CDR3 loop is CASSLGRF. The CDR3 region has the DNA TGCGCCAGCAGCCTCGGACGGTTT.